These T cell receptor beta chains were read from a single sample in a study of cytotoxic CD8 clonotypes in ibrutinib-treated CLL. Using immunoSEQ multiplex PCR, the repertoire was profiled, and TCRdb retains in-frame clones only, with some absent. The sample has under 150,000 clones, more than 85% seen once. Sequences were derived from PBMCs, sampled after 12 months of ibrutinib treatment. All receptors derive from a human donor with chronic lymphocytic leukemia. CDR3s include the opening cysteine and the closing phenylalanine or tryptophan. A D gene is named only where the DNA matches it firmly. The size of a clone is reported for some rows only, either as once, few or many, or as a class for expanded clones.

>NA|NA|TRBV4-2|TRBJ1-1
TGTGCCAGCAGCCAAGACTTGACAGCCTGGGATGGCACTGAAGCTTTCTTT
CASSQDLTAWDGTEAFF
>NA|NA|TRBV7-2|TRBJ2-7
TGTGCCAGCTGGGCGGGGACCGAGCAGTACTTC
CASWAGTEQYF
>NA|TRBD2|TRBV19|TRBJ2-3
TGTGCCAGTAGTATAGAAGCGGGAGTAGTCACAGATACGCAGTATTTT
CASSIEAGVVTDTQYF
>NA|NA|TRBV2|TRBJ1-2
TGTGCCAGCAGTGAGGGGTTAGCTAACTATGGCTACACCTTC
CASSEGLANYGYTF
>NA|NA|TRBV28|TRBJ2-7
TGTGCCAGCAGTTTCATGGGGCTGTCCTACGAGCAGTACTTC
CASSFMGLSYEQYF
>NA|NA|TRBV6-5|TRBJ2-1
TGTGCCAGCAGTGAGACGGGTCCCTACAATGAGCAGTTCTTC
CASSETGPYNEQFF
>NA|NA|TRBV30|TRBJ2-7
TGTGCCTGGAGTGTGGCAGGTTTACCCTACGAGCAGTACTTC
CAWSVAGLPYEQYF
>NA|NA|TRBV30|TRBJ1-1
TGTGCCTGGAGTTGGGTGAGCACTGAAGCTTTCTTT
CAWSWVSTEAFF
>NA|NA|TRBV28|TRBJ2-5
TGTGCCAGCAGCCAGTCTTTCGGGACTCTGCAAGAGACCCAGTACTTC
CASSQSFGTLQETQYF
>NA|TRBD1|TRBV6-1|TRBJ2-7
TGTGCCACCAAAGGGGACAGGGGATTGCACGAGCAGTACTTC
CATKGDRGLHEQYF
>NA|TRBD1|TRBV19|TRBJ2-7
TGTGCCAGTAGCGTCCCCGGGACAGGGGGCCTAGGGACCTACGAGCAGTACTTC
CASSVPGTGGLGTYEQYF
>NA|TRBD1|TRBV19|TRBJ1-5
TGTGCCAGCGGGACAGGGGATCAGCCCCAGCATTTT
CASGTGDQPQHF
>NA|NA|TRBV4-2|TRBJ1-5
TGTGCCAGCAGCCAAGTTATGGTCAGCGGGGATCATCCCCAGCATTTT
CASSQVMVSGDHPQHF
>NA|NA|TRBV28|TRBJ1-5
TGTGCCACCAACGGGCAAGTTGGCAATCAGCCCCAGCATTTT
CATNGQVGNQPQHF
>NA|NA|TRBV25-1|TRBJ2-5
TGTGCCAGCAAGAGGGGAATCCAAGAGGCCCAGTACTTC
CASKRGIQEAQYF
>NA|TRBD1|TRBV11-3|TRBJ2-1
TGTGCCAGCAGCTGGGGACAGGGGGCAAATGAGCAGTTCTTC
CASSWGQGANEQFF
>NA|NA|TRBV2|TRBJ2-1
TGTGCCAGCGGCAAAATGGGCAATGAGCAGTTCTTC
CASGKMGNEQFF
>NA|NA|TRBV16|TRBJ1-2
TGTGCCAGCAGCCTAGACAGGTCTGGATCCTATGGCTACACCTTC
CASSLDRSGSYGYTF
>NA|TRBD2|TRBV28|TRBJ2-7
TGTGCCAGCAGTTTGCCGGGAGGTTACGAGCAGTACTTC
CASSLPGGYEQYF
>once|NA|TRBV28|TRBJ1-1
TGTGCCAGCACCTTGAACACTGAAGCTTTCTTT
CASTLNTEAFF
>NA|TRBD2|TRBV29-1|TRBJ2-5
TGCAGCGTTGTTGCGGGAGGGCCGGGGGAGACCCAGTACTTC
CSVVAGGPGETQYF
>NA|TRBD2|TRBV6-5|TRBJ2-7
TGTGCCAGCAGTTACGAGCGGGGAGCCTACGAGCAGTACTTC
CASSYERGAYEQYF
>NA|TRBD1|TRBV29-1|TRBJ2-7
TGCAGCGTGGGCGGCCCTTTGGGACAGGTAGGCTACGAGCAGTACTTC
CSVGGPLGQVGYEQYF
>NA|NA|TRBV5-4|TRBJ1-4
TGTGCCAGCAGCTTGGCGGGGGCGAGGCATGAAAAACTGTTTTTT
CASSLAGARHEKLFF
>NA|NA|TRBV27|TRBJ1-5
TGTGCCAGCAGTTGGGACGGAACTAATCAGCCCCAGCATTTT
CASSWDGTNQPQHF
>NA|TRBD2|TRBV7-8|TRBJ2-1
TGTGCCAGCAGCGTAGGGACTAGCGGGAGGAATGAGCAGTTCTTC
CASSVGTSGRNEQFF
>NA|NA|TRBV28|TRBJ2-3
TGTGCCAGCAGTTTTTCCATAACAGATACGCAGTATTTT
CASSFSITDTQYF
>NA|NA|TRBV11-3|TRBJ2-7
TGTGCCAGCAGCTTAGACGGTGACTACGAGCAGTACTTC
CASSLDGDYEQYF
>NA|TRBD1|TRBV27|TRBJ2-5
TGTGCCAGCAGTCAAGGGACAGGGGGAGAGACCCAGTACTTC
CASSQGTGGETQYF
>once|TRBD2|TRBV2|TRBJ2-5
TGTGCCACCCCACTAGCGGAGCTCAAAGAGACCCAGTACTTC
CATPLAELKETQYF
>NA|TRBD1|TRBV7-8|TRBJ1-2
TGTGCCAGCAGCCTTGCTTCGACAGGGGGCCACTATGGCTACACCTTC
CASSLASTGGHYGYTF
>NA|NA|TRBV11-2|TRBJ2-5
TGTGCCAGCAGCTTCGGGACCCGACTACAAGAGACCCAGTACTTC
CASSFGTRLQETQYF
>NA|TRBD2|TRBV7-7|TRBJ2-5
TGTGCTAGCAGCATAGGGACTAGCCAAGAGACCCAGTACTTC
CASSIGTSQETQYF
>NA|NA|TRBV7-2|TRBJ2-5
TGTGCCAGCAGCTTAGTAGTCACGAACCAAGAGACCCAGTACTTC
CASSLVVTNQETQYF
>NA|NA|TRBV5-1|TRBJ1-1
TGCGCCAGCAGCTTGGTTGCGGGGAATTGGAACACTGAAGCTTTCTTT
CASSLVAGNWNTEAFF
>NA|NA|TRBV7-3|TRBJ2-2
TGTGCCAGCAGCCCCCGTGGGAACCCCGGGGAGCTGTTTTTT
CASSPRGNPGELFF
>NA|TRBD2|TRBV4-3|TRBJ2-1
TGCGCCAGCAGCCTCGGCGGGAGCTCCTACAATGAGCAGTTCTTC
CASSLGGSSYNEQFF
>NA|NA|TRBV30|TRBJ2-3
TGTGCCTGGGGGGCGAGCTCAGGCACAGATACGCAGTATTTT
CAWGASSGTDTQYF
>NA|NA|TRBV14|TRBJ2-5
TGTGCCAGCAGCCTTTACAGGGACCAAGAGACCCAGTACTTC
CASSLYRDQETQYF
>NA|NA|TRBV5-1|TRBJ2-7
TGCGCCAGCAGTTCCGGCCTCTCTAGCTCCTACGAGCAGTACTTC
CASSSGLSSSYEQYF
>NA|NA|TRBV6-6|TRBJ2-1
TGTGCCAGCAGCCTTCACACTCTGACCACAGATGAGCAGTTCTTC
CASSLHTLTTDEQFF
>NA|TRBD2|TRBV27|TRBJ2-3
TGTGCCAGCAGTTTACGGGGACTAGCGGCTAGCACAGATACGCAGTATTTT
CASSLRGLAASTDTQYF
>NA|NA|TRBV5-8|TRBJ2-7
TGTGCCAGCAGCTTTTGGACCGAGCAGTACTTC
CASSFWTEQYF
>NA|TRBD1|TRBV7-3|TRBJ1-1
TGTGCCAGCAGCTCACAACTAGGACAGGGGAAAGCTTTCTTT
CASSSQLGQGKAFF
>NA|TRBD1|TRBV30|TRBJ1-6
TGTGCCTGGGAGACAGGGGGCAGAGGTTCACCCCTCCACTTT
CAWETGGRGSPLHF
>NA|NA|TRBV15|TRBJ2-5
TGTGCCACCAGCAGAGACAGGGATCAAGAGACCCAGTACTTC
CATSRDRDQETQYF
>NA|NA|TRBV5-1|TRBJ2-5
TGCGCCAGCAGTACAGGAGCAACGCTCCAAGAGACCCAGTACTTC
CASSTGATLQETQYF
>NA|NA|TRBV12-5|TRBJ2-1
TGTGCTAGTGGTGGGACTGACAATGAGCAGTTCTTC
CASGGTDNEQFF
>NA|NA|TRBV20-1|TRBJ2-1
TGCAGTGCTACCTACAATGAGCAGTTCTTC
CSATYNEQFF
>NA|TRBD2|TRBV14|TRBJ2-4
TGTGCCAGCAGCCCCGCAACGGGAGGGAACAAAAACATTCAGTACTTC
CASSPATGGNKNIQYF